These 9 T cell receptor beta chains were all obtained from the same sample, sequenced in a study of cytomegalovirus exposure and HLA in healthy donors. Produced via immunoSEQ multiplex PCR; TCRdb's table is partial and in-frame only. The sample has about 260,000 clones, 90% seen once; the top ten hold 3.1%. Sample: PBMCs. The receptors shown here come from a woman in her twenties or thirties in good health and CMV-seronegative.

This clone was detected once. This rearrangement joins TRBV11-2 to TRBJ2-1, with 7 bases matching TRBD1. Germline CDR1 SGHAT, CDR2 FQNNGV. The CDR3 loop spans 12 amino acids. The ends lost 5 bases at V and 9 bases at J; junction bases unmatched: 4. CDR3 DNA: TGTGCCAGCAGCACCGACAGGGTTGAGCAGTTCTTC. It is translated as CASSTDRVEQFF.

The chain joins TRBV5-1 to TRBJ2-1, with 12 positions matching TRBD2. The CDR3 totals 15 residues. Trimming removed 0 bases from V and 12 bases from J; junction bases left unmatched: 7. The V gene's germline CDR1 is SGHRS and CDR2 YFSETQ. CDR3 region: CASSLVSSGRERQFF. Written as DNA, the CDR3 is TGCGCCAGCAGCTTGGTCTCTAGCGGGAGGGAACGGCAGTTCTTC.

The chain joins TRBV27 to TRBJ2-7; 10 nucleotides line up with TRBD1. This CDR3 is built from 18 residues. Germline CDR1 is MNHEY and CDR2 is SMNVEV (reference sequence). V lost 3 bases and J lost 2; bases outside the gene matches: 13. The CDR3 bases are TGTGCCAGCAGTTTGGGGACAGGGGAGATCCGGGCCCCCTACGAGCAGTACTTC. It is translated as CASSLGTGEIRAPYEQYF.

In DNA, the CDR3 is TGCGCCAGCAGTCAGGCGGGACTAGCGGACTACAATGAGCAGTTCTTC. Translated, it gives CASSQAGLADYNEQFF. The chain recombines TRBV23-1 with TRBJ2-1, with 11 bases lining up with TRBD2. TRBV23-1 is an ORF, with its function uncertain. V shed 3 bases, J shed 3 bases, and the junction held 4 bases outside the gene matches. The CDR3 length is 16 residues.

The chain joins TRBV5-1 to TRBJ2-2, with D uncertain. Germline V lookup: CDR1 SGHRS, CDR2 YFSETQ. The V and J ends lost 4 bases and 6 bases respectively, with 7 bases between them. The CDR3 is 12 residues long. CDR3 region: CASSALPGELFF. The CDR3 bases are TGCGCCAGCAGCGCCCTCCCCGGGGAGCTGTTTTTT.

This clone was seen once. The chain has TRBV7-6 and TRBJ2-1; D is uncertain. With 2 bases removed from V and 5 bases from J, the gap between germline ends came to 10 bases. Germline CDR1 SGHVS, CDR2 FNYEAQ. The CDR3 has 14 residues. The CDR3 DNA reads TGTGCCAGCAGCTTAATAAGGACCCACAATGAGCAGTTCTTC. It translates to CASSLIRTHNEQFF.

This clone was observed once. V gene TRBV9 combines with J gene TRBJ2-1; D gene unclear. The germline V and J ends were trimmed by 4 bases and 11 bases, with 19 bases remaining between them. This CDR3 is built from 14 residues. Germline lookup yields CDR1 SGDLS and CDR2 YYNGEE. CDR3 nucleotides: TGTGCCAGCAGCCTCTCCCGACTGGATCCTAAGCAGTTCTTC. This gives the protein CASSLSRLDPKQFF.

The CDR3 region is CSVRTVNYEQYF. For the CDR3, the DNA is TGCAGCGTTCGGACGGTGAACTACGAGCAGTACTTC. V is TRBV29-1 and J is TRBJ2-7; the D is unclear. The CDR3 totals 12 residues. V lost 5 bases, J lost 3 bases, and 11 bases lay in between. Per germline, CDR1 SQVTM and CDR2 ANQGSEA.

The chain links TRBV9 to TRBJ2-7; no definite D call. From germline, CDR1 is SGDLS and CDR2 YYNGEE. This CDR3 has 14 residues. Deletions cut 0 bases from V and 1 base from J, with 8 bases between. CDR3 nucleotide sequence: TGTGCCAGCAGCGTAGGCTTAAATTCCTACGAGCAGTACTTC. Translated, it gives CASSVGLNSYEQYF. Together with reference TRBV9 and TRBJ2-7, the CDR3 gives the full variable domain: DSGVTQTPKHLITATGQRVTLRCSPRSGDLSVYWYQQSLDQGLQFLIQYYNGEERAKGNILERFSAQQFPDLHSELNLSSLELGDSALYFCASSVGLNSYEQYFGPGTRLTVT.